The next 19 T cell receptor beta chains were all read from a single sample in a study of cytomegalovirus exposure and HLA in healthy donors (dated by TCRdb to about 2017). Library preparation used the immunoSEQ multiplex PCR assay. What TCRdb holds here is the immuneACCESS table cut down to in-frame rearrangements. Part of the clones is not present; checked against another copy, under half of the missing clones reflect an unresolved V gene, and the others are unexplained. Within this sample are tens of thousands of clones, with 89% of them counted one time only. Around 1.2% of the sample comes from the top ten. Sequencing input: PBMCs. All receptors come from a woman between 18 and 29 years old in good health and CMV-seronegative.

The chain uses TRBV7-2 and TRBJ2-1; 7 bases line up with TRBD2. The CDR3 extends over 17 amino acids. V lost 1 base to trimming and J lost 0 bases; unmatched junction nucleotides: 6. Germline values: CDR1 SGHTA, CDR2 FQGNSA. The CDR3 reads CASSLGAGGSSYNEQFF. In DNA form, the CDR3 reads TGTGCCAGCAGCTTAGGCGCGGGCGGGAGCTCCTACAATGAGCAGTTCTTC.

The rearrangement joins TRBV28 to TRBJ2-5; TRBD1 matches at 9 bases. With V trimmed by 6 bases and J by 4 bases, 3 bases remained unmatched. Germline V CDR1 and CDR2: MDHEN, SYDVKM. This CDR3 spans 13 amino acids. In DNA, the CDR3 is TGTGCCAGCAGAACAGGGGGCTTAGAGACCCAGTACTTC. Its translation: CASRTGGLETQYF.

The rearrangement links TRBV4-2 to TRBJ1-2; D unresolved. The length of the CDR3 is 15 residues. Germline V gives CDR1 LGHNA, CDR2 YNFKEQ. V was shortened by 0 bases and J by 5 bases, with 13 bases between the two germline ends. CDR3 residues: CASSQDHRGNYGYTF. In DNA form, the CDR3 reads TGTGCCAGCAGCCAAGATCATAGAGGCAATTATGGCTACACCTTC.

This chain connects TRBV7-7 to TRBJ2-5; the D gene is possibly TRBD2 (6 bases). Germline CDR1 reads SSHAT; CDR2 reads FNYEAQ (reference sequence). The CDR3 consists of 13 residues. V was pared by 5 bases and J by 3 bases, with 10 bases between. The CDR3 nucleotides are TGTGCCAGCAGCCCAAGGACTAAAGAGACCCAGTACTTC. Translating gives CASSPRTKETQYF.

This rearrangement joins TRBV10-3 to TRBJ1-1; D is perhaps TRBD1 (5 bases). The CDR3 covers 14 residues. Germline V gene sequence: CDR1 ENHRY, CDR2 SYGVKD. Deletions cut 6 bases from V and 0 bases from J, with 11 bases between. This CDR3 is CAIRGQGMNTEAFF. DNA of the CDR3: TGTGCCATCAGGGGGCAAGGTATGAACACTGAAGCTTTCTTT.

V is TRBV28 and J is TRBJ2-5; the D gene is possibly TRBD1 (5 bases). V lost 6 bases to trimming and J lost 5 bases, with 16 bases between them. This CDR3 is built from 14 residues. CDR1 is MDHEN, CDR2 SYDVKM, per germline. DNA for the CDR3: TGTGCCAGCAGCCCCCCTGCAGGGTGGGAGACCCAGTACTTC. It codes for CASSPPAGWETQYF.

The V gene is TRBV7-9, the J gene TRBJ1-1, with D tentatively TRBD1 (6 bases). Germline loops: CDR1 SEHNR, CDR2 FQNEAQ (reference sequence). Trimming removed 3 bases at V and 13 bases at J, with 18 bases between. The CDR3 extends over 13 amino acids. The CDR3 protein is CASSFGGDQLFFF. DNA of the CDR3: TGTGCCAGCAGCTTTGGGGGCGATCAGTTGTTTTTCTTT.

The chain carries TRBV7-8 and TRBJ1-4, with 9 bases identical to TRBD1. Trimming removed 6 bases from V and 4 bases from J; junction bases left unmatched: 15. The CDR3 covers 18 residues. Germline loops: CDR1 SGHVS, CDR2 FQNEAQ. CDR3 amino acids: CASRHQGYRGLGNEKLFF. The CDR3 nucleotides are TGTGCCAGCAGACACCAGGGGTACAGGGGGCTGGGTAATGAAAAACTGTTTTTT.

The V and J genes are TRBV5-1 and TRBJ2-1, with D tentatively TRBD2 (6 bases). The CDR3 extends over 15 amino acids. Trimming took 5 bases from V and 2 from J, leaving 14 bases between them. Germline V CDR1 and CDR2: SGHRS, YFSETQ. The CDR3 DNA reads TGCGCCAGCAGTTATAGGGCGGGGCCCTACAATGAGCAGTTCTTC. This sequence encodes CASSYRAGPYNEQFF.

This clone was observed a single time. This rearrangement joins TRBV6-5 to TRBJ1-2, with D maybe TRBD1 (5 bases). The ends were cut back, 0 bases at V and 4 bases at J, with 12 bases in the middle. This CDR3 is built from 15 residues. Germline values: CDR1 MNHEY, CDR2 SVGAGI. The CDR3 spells CASSYSSQDTYGYTF. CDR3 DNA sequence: TGTGCCAGCAGTTACTCGAGTCAGGACACCTATGGCTACACCTTC.

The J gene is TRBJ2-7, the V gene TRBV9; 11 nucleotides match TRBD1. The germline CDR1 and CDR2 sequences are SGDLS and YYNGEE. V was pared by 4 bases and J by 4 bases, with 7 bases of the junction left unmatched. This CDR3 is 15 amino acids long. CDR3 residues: CASSKGTGGFYEQYF. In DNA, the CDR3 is TGTGCCAGCAGCAAAGGGACAGGGGGTTTTTACGAGCAGTACTTC.

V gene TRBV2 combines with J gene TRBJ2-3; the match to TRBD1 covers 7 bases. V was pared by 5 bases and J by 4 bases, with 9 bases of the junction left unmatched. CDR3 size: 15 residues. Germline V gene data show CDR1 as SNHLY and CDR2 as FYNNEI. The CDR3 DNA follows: TGTGCCAGCAGTCGAACAGGGGTTGGGGCAGATACGCAGTATTTT. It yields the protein CASSRTGVGADTQYF.

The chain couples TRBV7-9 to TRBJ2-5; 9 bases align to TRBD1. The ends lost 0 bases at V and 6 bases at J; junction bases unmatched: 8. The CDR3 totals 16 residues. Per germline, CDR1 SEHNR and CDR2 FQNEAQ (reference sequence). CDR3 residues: CASSLALDRGGKTQYF. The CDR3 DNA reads TGTGCCAGCAGCTTAGCGCTGGACAGGGGAGGGAAGACCCAGTACTTC.

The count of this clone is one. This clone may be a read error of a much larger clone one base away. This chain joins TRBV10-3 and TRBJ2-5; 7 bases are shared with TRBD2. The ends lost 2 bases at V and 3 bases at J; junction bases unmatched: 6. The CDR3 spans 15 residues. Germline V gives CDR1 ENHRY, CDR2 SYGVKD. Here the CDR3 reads CAISEPERGEETQYF. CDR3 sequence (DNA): TGTGCCATCAGTGAGCCCGAACGGGGGGAAGAGACCCAGTACTTC.

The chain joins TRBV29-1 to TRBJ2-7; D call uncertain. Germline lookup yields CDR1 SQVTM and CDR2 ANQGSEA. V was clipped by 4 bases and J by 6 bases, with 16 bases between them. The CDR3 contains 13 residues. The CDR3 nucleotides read TGCAGCGTTGTTCGGTCAGAGGCTGCCGAGCAGTACTTC. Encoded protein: CSVVRSEAAEQYF.

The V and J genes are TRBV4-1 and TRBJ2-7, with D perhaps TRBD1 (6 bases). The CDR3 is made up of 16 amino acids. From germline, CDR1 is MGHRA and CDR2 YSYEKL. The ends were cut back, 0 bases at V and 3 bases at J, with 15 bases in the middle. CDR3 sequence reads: CASSQERRGRGYEQYF. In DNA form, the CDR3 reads TGCGCCAGCAGCCAAGAAAGAAGGGGCAGGGGCTACGAGCAGTACTTC.

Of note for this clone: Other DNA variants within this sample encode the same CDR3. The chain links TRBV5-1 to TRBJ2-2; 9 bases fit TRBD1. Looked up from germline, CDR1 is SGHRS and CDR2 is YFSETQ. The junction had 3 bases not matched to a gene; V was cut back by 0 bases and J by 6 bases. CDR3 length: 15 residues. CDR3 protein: CASSLGQGGAGELFF. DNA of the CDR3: TGCGCCAGCAGCTTGGGACAGGGGGGGGCCGGGGAGCTGTTTTTT.

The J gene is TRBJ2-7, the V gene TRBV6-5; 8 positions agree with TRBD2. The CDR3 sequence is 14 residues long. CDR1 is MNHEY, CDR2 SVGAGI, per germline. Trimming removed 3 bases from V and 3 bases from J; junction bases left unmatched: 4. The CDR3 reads CASSYGRGVYEQYF. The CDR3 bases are TGTGCCAGCAGTTATGGGCGGGGGGTCTACGAGCAGTACTTC.

CDR3 amino acids: CASSLAYRGGKDTQYF. CDR3 nucleotides: TGTGCCAGCAGCTTAGCGTATCGGGGGGGCAAAGATACGCAGTATTTT. The chain employs TRBV7-9 and TRBJ2-3; TRBD2 agrees at 8 bases. The CDR3 is 16 residues long. V lost 0 bases to trimming and J lost 5 bases; unmatched junction nucleotides: 7. Germline V gene data show CDR1 as SEHNR and CDR2 as FQNEAQ (reference sequence).